The 2 T cell receptor beta chains below come from one sample, sequenced in a study of cytomegalovirus exposure and HLA in healthy donors. PCR involved 60 Vbeta and 13 Jbeta primers. Sequencing used immunoSEQ multiplex PCR; TCRdb keeps in-frame clones, though not all of them. The table lists 90,000 to 150,000 clones, roughly 76% of them singletons, with 9.5% to 15% in the top ten. The sequenced sample consisted of PBMCs. The receptors come from a woman aged 40 to 50 in good health and CMV-seropositive.

V gene TRBV28 combines with J gene TRBJ1-4; D ambiguous. The V end was cut by 1 base, the J end by 4 bases, with 7 bases between. Germline V CDR1 and CDR2: MDHEN, SYDVKM. This CDR3 is built from 14 residues. CDR3 region: CASSLSRFNEKLFF. Here the CDR3 DNA reads TGTGCCAGCAGTTTATCGCGATTTAATGAAAAACTGTTTTTT.

The chain carries TRBV29-1 and TRBJ2-1, with 7 bases lining up with TRBD2. Germline-derived CDR1 and CDR2 are SQVTM and ANQGSEA. CDR3 size: 15 residues. The V segment lost 2 bases and the J segment 3 bases; nucleotides outside the gene matches: 7. The DNA for the CDR3 is TGCAGCGTTGAATCGGTAGCGGGCTACTACAATGAGCAGTTCTTC. Translated: CSVESVAGYYNEQFF.